Shown below are 17 T cell receptor beta chains from a single sample sequenced in a study of beta chain features in type 1 diabetes. Whole-study results and caveats: Type 1 diabetes patients showed a moderate but significant shortening of TCRB CDR3s in all four CD4+ subsets.

Of the isolated RNA, all was reverse transcribed, and so the sequenced material was expressed TCRB transcripts. Repertoires were generated with immunoSEQ multiplex PCR, while TCRdb's copy carries only in-frame clones and drops some. The sample records about 650,000 clones, roughly an eighth being singletons. These receptors' antigens are unknown. The sample was naive CD4+ T cells from blood. These TCRs come from a man aged 30 to 39 with type 1 diabetes.

The J gene is TRBJ1-2, the V gene TRBV4-2, with D hard to call. CDR3 size: 11 residues. V lost 5 bases and J lost 2, with 3 bases in between. Germline-derived CDR1 and CDR2 are LGHNA and YNFKEQ. The CDR3 here is CASSENYGYTF. CDR3 DNA sequence: TGTGCCAGCAGCGAAAACTATGGCTACACCTTC.

The chain links TRBV4-2 to TRBJ1-5; no firm D call. V was trimmed by 0 bases and J by 7 bases, leaving 16 bases between them. Germline V lookup: CDR1 LGHNA, CDR2 YNFKEQ. CDR3 length equals 16 residues. CDR3 region: CASSQDLRGLDQPQHF. CDR3 DNA: TGTGCCAGCAGCCAAGATCTTAGAGGGTTGGACCAGCCCCAGCATTTT.

There are a few counts of this clone. The gene calls are TRBV18 and TRBJ1-5; D uncertain. The CDR3 extends over 15 amino acids. From germline, CDR1 is KGHSH and CDR2 LQKENI. Deletions cut 3 bases from V and 1 base from J, with 10 bases between. The CDR3 is CASSPEGFSNQPQHF. CDR3 nucleotides: TGTGCCAGCTCACCGGAGGGATTCAGCAATCAGCCCCAGCATTTT.

The chain is built from TRBV6-1 and TRBJ1-2; D is ambiguous. The CDR3 runs 18 residues. V lost 1 base and J 1 base, leaving 19 bases between the germline ends. Germline V gene lookup returns CDR1 MNHNS and CDR2 SASEGT. CDR3 bases: TGTGCCAGCAGTGAAGTCTTCAACGGGGATCGAAGTAACTATGGCTACACCTTC. The encoded protein is CASSEVFNGDRSNYGYTF.

V and J are TRBV4-2 and TRBJ2-1; D perhaps matches TRBD1 (6 bases). CDR1 LGHNA and CDR2 YNFKEQ come from the germline V gene. The CDR3 totals 17 residues. V lost 2 bases and J 5 bases, leaving 19 bases between the germline ends. CDR3: CASSQPFPGQANNEQFF. For the CDR3, the DNA is TGTGCCAGCAGCCAACCATTTCCGGGACAAGCTAACAATGAGCAGTTCTTC.

This clone was counted only a few times. This rearrangement joins TRBV9 to TRBJ2-1; 9 bases align to TRBD2. There are 16 residues in the CDR3. V lost 4 bases to trimming and J lost 5 bases; unmatched junction nucleotides: 10. The V gene's germline CDR1 is SGDLS and CDR2 YYNGEE. In nucleotides, the CDR3 is TGTGCCAGCAGCCCCCCCCAGCGGGGGGCCGACAATGAGCAGTTCTTC. Translation: CASSPPQRGADNEQFF.

The V and J genes are TRBV7-2 and TRBJ1-2, with D possibly TRBD1 on 6 matching bases. The CDR3 consists of 16 residues. Germline CDR1 and CDR2: SGHTA and FQGNSA. Trimming shortened V by 2 bases and J by 4 bases, and 17 bases separated the two germline ends. CDR3 DNA: TGTGCCAGCAGCTTATTTCAGGGGATGCAACTCTATGGCTACACCTTC. This codes for CASSLFQGMQLYGYTF. The whole variable domain, remainder taken from reference TRBV7-2 and TRBJ1-2, is GAGVSQSPSNKVTEKGKDVELRCDPISGHTALYWYRQSLGQGLEFLIYFQGNSAPDKSGLPSDRFSAERTGGSVSTLTIQRTQQEDSAVYLCASSLFQGMQLYGYTFGSGTRLTVV.

This clone has just a few counts. The rearrangement uses TRBV7-2 and TRBJ2-3, with 12 bases identical to TRBD2. The trim removed 5 bases at V and 2 bases at J, leaving 5 bases unmatched. From germline, CDR1 is SGHTA and CDR2 FQGNSA. This CDR3 contains 16 residues. The CDR3 DNA is TGTGCCAGCAGCCGACGACTAGCGGGGGCCACAGATACGCAGTATTTT. Protein: CASSRRLAGATDTQYF.

This clone was detected only a few times. V is TRBV4-3 and J is TRBJ2-3; D remains unclear. The V gene's germline CDR1 is LGHNA and CDR2 YSLEER. Trimming cost V 0 bases and J 1 base, with 8 bases left between them. This CDR3 contains 15 residues. CDR3 amino acids: CASSQDRFGTDTQYF. In nucleotides, the CDR3 is TGCGCCAGCAGCCAAGATCGATTCGGCACAGATACGCAGTATTTT.

The chain recombines TRBV6-1 with TRBJ2-7, with TRBD2 matching over 8 bases. The CDR3 consists of 15 residues. Germline V gives CDR1 MNHNS, CDR2 SASEGT. The J segment lost 2 bases and the V segment lost 5 bases, leaving 8 bases of the junction unmatched. The CDR3 sequence: CASSPNSGATYEQYF. For the CDR3, the DNA is TGTGCCAGCAGTCCTAATAGCGGGGCTACCTACGAGCAGTACTTC.

In this sample, this clone turned up a few times. This sample includes further DNA sequences coding for the same CDR3. The CDR3 sequence is CASSLEAYNEQFF. For the CDR3, the DNA is TGTGCCAGCAGCTTGGAGGCTTACAATGAGCAGTTCTTC. This chain joins TRBV5-4 and TRBJ2-1; D is undetermined. CDR3 length: 13 residues. Trimming stripped 0 bases from V and 4 bases from J, with 5 bases between. The germline CDR1 and CDR2 sequences are SGHNT and YYREEE (reference sequence).

This clone was picked up a small number of times. The chain carries TRBV2 and TRBJ1-5; 7 nucleotides agree with TRBD1. Unmatched junction bases numbered 9, after V lost 6 bases and J lost 7 bases. The germline V gene has CDR1 SNHLY and CDR2 FYNNEI. This CDR3 has 14 residues. This CDR3 reads CASSTHRGGQPQHF. The CDR3 region has the DNA TGTGCCAGCAGCACCCACAGGGGAGGCCAGCCCCAGCATTTT.

This chain joins TRBV4-2 and TRBJ2-2; 8 bases line up with TRBD1. The ends lost 4 bases at V and 3 bases at J; junction bases unmatched: 7. This CDR3 spans 16 amino acids. Germline assignment: CDR1 LGHNA and CDR2 YNFKEQ. The DNA of the CDR3 is TGTGCCAGCAGCCCCTTCCAGGGGGCCGACACCGGGGAGCTGTTTTTT. As protein: CASSPFQGADTGELFF.

This clone was seen only a few times. The CDR3, as DNA: TGTGCCAGCAGCTTTGGGACTTACTCTGGCAATGAGCAGTTCTTC. Protein: CASSFGTYSGNEQFF. The chain couples TRBV14 to TRBJ2-1, with D perhaps TRBD2 (6 bases). Germline values: CDR1 SGHDN, CDR2 FVKESK. CDR3 size: 15 residues. The V gene lost 5 bases and the J gene lost 6 bases, with 17 bases spanning the gap.

The chain couples TRBV2 to TRBJ2-3; D unclear. V was trimmed by 8 bases and J by 2 bases, leaving 8 bases between them. Germline-derived CDR1 and CDR2 are SNHLY and FYNNEI. The CDR3 length is 12 residues. CDR3 sequence (DNA): TGTGCCAGCCCGGCAAACACAGATACGCAGTATTTT. This codes for CASPANTDTQYF.

The chain carries TRBV5-1 and TRBJ2-1; 9 positions match TRBD2. The trim removed 4 bases at V and 4 bases at J, leaving 9 bases unmatched. CDR3 length: 16 amino acids. Germline values: CDR1 SGHRS, CDR2 YFSETQ. This CDR3 is CASSTLGAGGYNEQFF. CDR3 nucleotides: TGCGCCAGCAGCACGCTAGGAGCGGGGGGTTACAATGAGCAGTTCTTC. Supplemented by reference TRBV5-1 and TRBJ2-1, the full variable domain reads KAGVTQTPRYLIKTRGQQVTLSCSPISGHRSVSWYQQTPGQGLQFLFEYFSETQRNKGNFPGRFSGRQFSNSRSEMNVSTLELGDSALYLCASSTLGAGGYNEQFFGPGTRLTVL.

This clone was counted between two and nine times. The rearrangement links TRBV19 to TRBJ2-1; a weak D match, TRBD1 (8 bases). This CDR3 contains 15 residues. Germline V gene sequence: CDR1 LNHDA, CDR2 SQIVND (reference sequence). The V and J ends lost 5 bases and 7 bases respectively, with 18 bases between them. The chain's CDR3 is CASSVWTGRGNEQFF. CDR3 nucleotides: TGTGCCAGTAGTGTCTGGACAGGGAGGGGTAATGAGCAGTTCTTC.